Shown below are 28 T cell receptor beta chains from a single sample sequenced in a study of cytomegalovirus exposure and HLA in healthy donors. PCR involved 60 Vbeta and 13 Jbeta primers. Sequencing was performed with immunoSEQ multiplex PCR; in TCRdb, only in-frame clones are kept and a portion is missing. The sample table sets out about 64,000 clones. The sequenced material came from PBMCs. The receptors were sampled from a woman between 18 and 29 years old in good health and CMV-seronegative.

The genes are TRBV19 and TRBJ2-7, with 9 bases matching TRBD1. This CDR3 spans 15 amino acids. Unmatched junction bases numbered 11, after V lost 8 bases and J lost 3 bases. Germline values: CDR1 LNHDA, CDR2 SQIVND (reference sequence). CDR3 amino acids: CASGQGLSSGYEQYF. As DNA, the CDR3 is TGTGCCAGTGGACAGGGGCTGTCTTCGGGCTACGAGCAGTACTTC.

This rearrangement joins TRBV13 to TRBJ1-1; D ambiguous. Germline CDR1 and CDR2: PRHDT and FYEKMQ (reference sequence). The CDR3 has 12 amino acids. The V end was cut by 3 bases, the J end by 7 bases, with 9 bases between. The CDR3, as DNA: TGTGCCAGCAGCTTCCCGCGAGGTGAAGCTTTCTTT. It specifies CASSFPRGEAFF.

As to this clone: The sample contains more than one DNA sequence encoding this CDR3. This rearrangement joins TRBV4-2 to TRBJ2-6; D possibly corresponds to TRBD2 (5 bases). Trimming removed 5 bases from V and 4 bases from J, with 6 bases in between. This CDR3 has 13 residues. Per germline, CDR1 LGHNA and CDR2 YNFKEQ. The CDR3 sequence is CASSGGGANVLTF. CDR3 DNA: TGTGCCAGCAGCGGAGGAGGGGCCAACGTCCTGACTTTC.

V is TRBV5-6 and J is TRBJ1-5; D is undetermined. The CDR3 extends over 12 amino acids. Germline V gene lookup returns CDR1 SGHDT and CDR2 YYEEEE. The V end lost 2 bases, the J end lost 4 bases, and 4 bases lay between the germline ends. CDR3 amino acids: CASSFYNQPQHF. DNA for the CDR3: TGTGCCAGCAGCTTCTATAATCAGCCCCAGCATTTT.

This rearrangement joins TRBV19 to TRBJ2-3, with 10 bases that match TRBD2. The CDR3 spans 17 residues. From germline, CDR1 is LNHDA and CDR2 SQIVND (reference sequence). With 1 base clipped from V and 2 bases from J, the junction kept 6 bases outside the gene matches. The CDR3 here is CASSIVRLAGTTDTQYF. The CDR3 DNA reads TGTGCCAGTAGTATAGTAAGACTAGCGGGCACCACAGATACGCAGTATTTT.

This chain links TRBV7-8 with TRBJ2-1; possibly TRBD1 for D (5 bases). Trimming removed 1 base from V and 7 bases from J, with 5 bases in between. Germline loops: CDR1 SGHVS, CDR2 FQNEAQ. This CDR3 region has 12 residues. The CDR3 loop is CASSLEGNEQFF. As DNA, the CDR3 is TGTGCCAGCAGCTTAGAGGGGAATGAGCAGTTCTTC.

The chain employs TRBV30 and TRBJ2-7; 8 bases are a match to TRBD1. The germline gives CDR1 GTSNPN, CDR2 SVGIG (reference sequence). The ends lost 2 bases at V and 4 bases at J; junction bases unmatched: 13. CDR3 length: 16 amino acids. CDR3 DNA: TGTGCCTGGAGTTCCTACGACAGGGGAGCCTTATACGAGCAGTACTTC. Protein: CAWSSYDRGALYEQYF.

The chain uses TRBV25-1 and TRBJ1-2, with D maybe TRBD1 (6 bases). Germline CDR1 and CDR2: MGHDK and SYGVNS. This CDR3 is 16 amino acids long. The V end was cut by 4 bases, the J end by 8 bases, with 23 bases between. The CDR3, as DNA: TGTGCCAGCAGTGGCCCCGGGACACCACCTGTCTGGGGCTACACCTTC. Protein sequence: CASSGPGTPPVWGYTF.

The chain is built from TRBV5-1 and TRBJ2-2, with D possibly TRBD1 on 5 matching bases. Germline loops: CDR1 SGHRS, CDR2 YFSETQ. Trimming removed 0 bases from V and 5 bases from J, with 11 bases in between. This CDR3 spans 15 amino acids. In nucleotides, the CDR3 is TGCGCCAGCAGCTTGGCCTCTCAGGGAACCGGGGAGCTGTTTTTT. Protein product: CASSLASQGTGELFF.

This rearrangement joins TRBV19 to TRBJ1-6; 9 positions match TRBD1. Germline V gene data show CDR1 as LNHDA and CDR2 as SQIVND (reference sequence). This CDR3 is 15 amino acids long. V was clipped by 3 bases and J by 5 bases; unmatched bases: 2. CDR3: CASSIGTGNNSPLHF. CDR3 DNA sequence: TGTGCCAGTAGTATCGGGACAGGGAATAATTCACCCCTCCACTTT.

The V call is TRBV30, the J call TRBJ1-5; D unclear. This CDR3 has 14 amino acids. The ends were cut back, 1 base at V and 9 bases at J, with 16 bases in the middle. Germline V gene sequence: CDR1 GTSNPN, CDR2 SVGIG (reference sequence). The CDR3 DNA reads as TGTGCCTGGAGTGATGTAGGGAGTACTCGGCCCCAGCATTTT. Translated, it gives CAWSDVGSTRPQHF.

V is TRBV25-1 and J is TRBJ1-1, with a tentative D call TRBD1 (5 bases). Trimming stripped 4 bases from V and 3 bases from J, with 12 bases between. CDR1 is MGHDK and CDR2 is SYGVNS in the germline V gene. The CDR3 extends over 14 amino acids. CDR3 nucleotide sequence: TGTGCCAGCAGTGCTAACAGGAAGCACACTGAAGCTTTCTTT. Residues: CASSANRKHTEAFF.

V usage is TRBV30 and J usage is TRBJ2-7, with 11 nucleotides matching TRBD1. The CDR3 contains 15 residues. CDR1 GTSNPN and CDR2 SVGIG come from the germline V gene (reference sequence). After removal of 5 bases from V and 5 bases from J, the junction contained 11 bases not matched to a gene. The CDR3 region is CAWGRGTGGGNEQYF. As DNA, the CDR3 is TGTGCCTGGGGGAGGGGGACAGGGGGAGGGAACGAGCAGTACTTC.

The chain uses TRBV5-4 and TRBJ2-3; weak D call: TRBD1 (6 bases). CDR1 and CDR2 (germline): SGHNT, YYREEE (reference sequence). The CDR3 has 12 residues. Trimming left V 3 bases short and J 6 bases short, with 8 bases between. The CDR3 loop is CASSSRGDTQYF. The DNA for the CDR3 is TGTGCCAGCAGCTCTAGGGGGGATACGCAGTATTTT.

The CDR3 DNA follows: TGTGCCAGCAGCCCTCCAGCGGGGTACGAGCAGTACTTC. Its translation is CASSPPAGYEQYF. The chain employs TRBV7-8 and TRBJ2-7; 7 bases map to TRBD2. The V gene's germline CDR1 is SGHVS and CDR2 FQNEAQ. The CDR3 covers 13 residues. Losses at the gene ends were 5 bases for V and 4 bases for J; bases not matched to a gene: 5.

This chain connects TRBV5-4 to TRBJ1-4; 9 bases agree with TRBD1. V gave up 5 bases and J gave up 8 bases; unmatched junction bases: 10. The CDR3 is 15 amino acids. Germline lookup yields CDR1 SGHNT and CDR2 YYREEE (reference sequence). CDR3 loop: CASSYWGQGREKLFF. The CDR3 DNA reads as TGTGCCAGCAGTTATTGGGGACAGGGCAGGGAAAAACTGTTTTTT.

This chain joins TRBV4-1 and TRBJ2-1, with D perhaps matching TRBD2 (6 bases). Germline lookup yields CDR1 MGHRA and CDR2 YSYEKL. This CDR3 has 17 amino acids. V gave up 4 bases and J gave up 4 bases, with 20 bases separating them. The chain's CDR3 is CASSPGAGIGLYNEQFF. The CDR3 DNA follows: TGCGCCAGCAGCCCCGGGGCGGGGATAGGCTTGTACAATGAGCAGTTCTTC.

The chain couples TRBV18 to TRBJ2-1; 8 bases agree with TRBD2. Germline-derived CDR1 and CDR2 are KGHSH and LQKENI. The V and J ends lost 1 base and 7 bases, in that order; junction bases with no gene match: 3. The CDR3 is made up of 14 amino acids. CDR3 nucleotide sequence: TGTGCCAGCTCACCACGGGCGGGAGGTAATGAGCAGTTCTTC. It is translated as CASSPRAGGNEQFF. The full variable domain, rest sourced from reference TRBV18 and TRBJ2-1, is NAGVMQNPRHLVRRRGQEARLRCSPMKGHSHVYWYRQLPEEGLKFMVYLQKENIIDESGMPKERFSAEFPKEGPSILRIQQVVRGDSAAYFCASSPRAGGNEQFFGPGTRLTVL.

The CDR3 sequence: CASSQDRLGRGYTF. The DNA for the CDR3 is TGTGCCAGCAGCCAAGATAGACTCGGTCGTGGCTACACCTTC. The V call is TRBV4-2, the J call TRBJ1-2, with unresolved D. V dropped 0 bases and J dropped 7 bases, with 12 bases sitting between them. CDR1 and CDR2 from the germline V gene are LGHNA and YNFKEQ. This CDR3 is built from 14 residues.

The rearrangement links TRBV6-6 to TRBJ1-1; D is unclear. V lost 0 bases and J lost 7, with 9 bases in between. The germline gives CDR1 MNHNY, CDR2 SVGAGI (reference sequence). This CDR3 has 13 residues. DNA for the CDR3: TGTGCCAGCAGTTACTCGAACGGGTTTGAAGCTTTCTTT. It specifies CASSYSNGFEAFF.

V is TRBV2 and J is TRBJ2-7; TRBD2 agrees at 9 bases. The CDR3 is 14 amino acids. The trim removed 4 bases at V and 7 bases at J, leaving 8 bases unmatched. Germline V gene data show CDR1 as SNHLY and CDR2 as FYNNEI. This chain's CDR3 is CASSVERGAREQYF. CDR3 sequence (DNA): TGTGCCAGCAGTGTCGAGCGGGGGGCCCGAGAGCAGTACTTC.

The V and J genes are TRBV29-1 and TRBJ1-1, with TRBD1 identical over 10 bases. Germline values: CDR1 SQVTM, CDR2 ANQGSEA. The V segment lost 7 bases and the J segment 3 bases; nucleotides outside the gene matches: 8. The CDR3 has 14 residues. Written as DNA, the CDR3 is TGCAGCGCGAGAGGGACAGGGGATGACACTGAAGCTTTCTTT. Translating it yields CSARGTGDDTEAFF.

The chain uses TRBV11-2 and TRBJ1-2; 7 bases are shared with TRBD1. This CDR3 is built from 13 residues. Germline assignment: CDR1 SGHAT and CDR2 FQNNGV. J was trimmed by 4 bases and V by 4 bases; bases with no gene match: 3. The CDR3: CASSYTGAYGYTF. CDR3 DNA: TGTGCCAGCAGCTATACAGGGGCCTATGGCTACACCTTC.

The chain joins TRBV7-9 to TRBJ1-1, with D possibly matching TRBD1 (5 bases). The V gene lost 1 base and the J gene lost 4 bases, with 13 bases spanning the gap. The CDR3 sequence is 15 residues long. CDR1 is SEHNR, CDR2 FQNEAQ, per germline (reference sequence). The CDR3 spells CASSLEGRVGTEAFF. The CDR3 bases are TGTGCCAGCAGCTTAGAGGGCAGGGTGGGCACTGAAGCTTTCTTT.

The chain carries TRBV4-1 and TRBJ2-1, with a weak D call TRBD2 (7 bases). The CDR3 is 16 residues long. Trimming stripped 1 base from V and 2 bases from J, with 12 bases between. Germline values: CDR1 MGHRA, CDR2 YSYEKL. CDR3 DNA sequence: TGCGCCAGCAGCCAAGTTGGGGGGGGCCCCTACAATGAGCAGTTCTTC. Its translation is CASSQVGGGPYNEQFF.

On this clone itself: The DNA is left out, because the CDR3 cannot be placed on it with certainty; the CDR3 is given as TCRdb lists it. The V gene is TRBV7-8, the J gene TRBJ2-7; the table's D gene call, TRBD1, was not cross checked with the DNA. The V gene's germline CDR1 is SGHVS and CDR2 FQNEAQ. Counting both end residues, the CDR3 totals 12 amino acids. The CDR3 is CASSPEVGQGTF.

The chain is built from TRBV7-9 and TRBJ1-2; D call uncertain. V was trimmed by 2 bases and J by 1 base, leaving 8 bases between them. The CDR3 is 14 residues long. Germline CDR1 and CDR2: SEHNR and FQNEAQ (reference sequence). The CDR3 DNA follows: TGTGCCAGCAGCTTATACTCCTTTAACTATGGCTACACCTTC. Translated, it gives CASSLYSFNYGYTF.

This sequence joins TRBV6-5 and TRBJ1-1; D unresolved. The CDR3 is made up of 13 amino acids. V gave up 10 bases and J gave up 1 base, with 13 bases separating them. Germline lookup yields CDR1 MNHEY and CDR2 SVGAGI. The DNA of the CDR3 is TGTGCCACCGCCGAGGGTCCGAACACTGAAGCTTTCTTT. As protein: CATAEGPNTEAFF.